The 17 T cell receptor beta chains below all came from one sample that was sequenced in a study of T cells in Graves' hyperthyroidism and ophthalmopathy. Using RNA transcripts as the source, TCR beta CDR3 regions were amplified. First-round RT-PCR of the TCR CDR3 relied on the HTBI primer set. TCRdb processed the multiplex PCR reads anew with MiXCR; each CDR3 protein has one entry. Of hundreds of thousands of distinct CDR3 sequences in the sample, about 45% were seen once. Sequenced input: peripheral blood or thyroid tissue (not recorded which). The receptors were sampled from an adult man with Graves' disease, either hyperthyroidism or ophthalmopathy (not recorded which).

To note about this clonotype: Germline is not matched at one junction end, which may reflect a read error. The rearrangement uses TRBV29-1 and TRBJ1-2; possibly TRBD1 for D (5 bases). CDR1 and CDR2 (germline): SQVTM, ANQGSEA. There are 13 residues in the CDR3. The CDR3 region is CSVEAPGRNGCTF. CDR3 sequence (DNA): TGCAGCGTTGAAGCCCCAGGGAGAAATGGCTGCACCTTC.

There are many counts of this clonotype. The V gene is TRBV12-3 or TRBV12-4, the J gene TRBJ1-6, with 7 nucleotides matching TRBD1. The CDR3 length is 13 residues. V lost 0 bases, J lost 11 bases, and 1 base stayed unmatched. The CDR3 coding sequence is TGTGCCAGCAGTTTAGCCGGGACAGCACCCCTCCACTTT. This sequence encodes CASSLAGTAPLHF.

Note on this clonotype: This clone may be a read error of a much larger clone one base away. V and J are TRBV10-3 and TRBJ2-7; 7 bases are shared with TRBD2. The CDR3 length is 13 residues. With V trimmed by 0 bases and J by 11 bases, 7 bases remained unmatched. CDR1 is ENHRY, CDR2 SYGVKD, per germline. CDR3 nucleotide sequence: TGTGCCATCAGTGAGTCCGCGGGGAGGGCCGAGTACTTC. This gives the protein CAISESAGRAEYF.

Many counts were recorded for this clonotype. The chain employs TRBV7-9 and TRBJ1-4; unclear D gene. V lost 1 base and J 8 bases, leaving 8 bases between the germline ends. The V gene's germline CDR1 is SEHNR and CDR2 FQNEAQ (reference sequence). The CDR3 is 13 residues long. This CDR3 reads CASSLVVGEKLFF. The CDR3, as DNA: TGTGCCAGCAGCTTAGTTGTCGGGGAAAAACTGTTTTTT.

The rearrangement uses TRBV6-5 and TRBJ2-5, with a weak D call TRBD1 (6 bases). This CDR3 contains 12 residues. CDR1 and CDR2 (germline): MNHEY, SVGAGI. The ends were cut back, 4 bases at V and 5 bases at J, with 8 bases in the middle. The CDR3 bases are TGTGCCAGCAGTTTCGACAGGGAGACCCAGTACTTC. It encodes CASSFDRETQYF.

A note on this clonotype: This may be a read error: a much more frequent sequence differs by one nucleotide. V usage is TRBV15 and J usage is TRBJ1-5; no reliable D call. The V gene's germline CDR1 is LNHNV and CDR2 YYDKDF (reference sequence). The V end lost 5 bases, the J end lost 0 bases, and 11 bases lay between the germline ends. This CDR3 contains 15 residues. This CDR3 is CATSGRLSSNQPQHF. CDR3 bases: TGTGCCACCAGCGGGCGACTCTCTAGCAATCAGCCCCAGCATTTT.

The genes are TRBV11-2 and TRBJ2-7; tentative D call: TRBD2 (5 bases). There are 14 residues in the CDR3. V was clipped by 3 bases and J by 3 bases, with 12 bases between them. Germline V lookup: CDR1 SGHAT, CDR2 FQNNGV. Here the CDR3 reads CASSFEGAVYEQYF. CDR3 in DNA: TGTGCCAGCAGCTTTGAGGGAGCAGTCTACGAGCAGTACTTC.

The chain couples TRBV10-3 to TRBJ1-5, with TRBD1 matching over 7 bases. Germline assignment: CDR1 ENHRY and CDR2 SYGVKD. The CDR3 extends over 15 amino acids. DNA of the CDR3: TGTGCTAGGGACAGCCAGCGATATAGCAATCAGCCCCAGCATTTT. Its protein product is CARDSQRYSNQPQHF.

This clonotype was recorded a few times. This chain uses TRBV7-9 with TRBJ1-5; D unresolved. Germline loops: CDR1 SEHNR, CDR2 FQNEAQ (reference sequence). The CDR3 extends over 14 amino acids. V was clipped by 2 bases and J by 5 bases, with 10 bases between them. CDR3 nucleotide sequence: TGTGCCAGCAGCTTAACGACGGTTGATCAGCCCCAGCATTTT. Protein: CASSLTTVDQPQHF.

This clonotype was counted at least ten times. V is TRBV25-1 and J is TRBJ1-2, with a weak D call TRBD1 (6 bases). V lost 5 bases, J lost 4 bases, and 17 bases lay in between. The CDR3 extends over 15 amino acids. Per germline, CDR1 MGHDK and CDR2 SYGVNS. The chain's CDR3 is CASSRGVVPSYGYTF. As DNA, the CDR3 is TGTGCCAGCAGTAGGGGGGTAGTGCCTTCCTATGGCTACACCTTC.

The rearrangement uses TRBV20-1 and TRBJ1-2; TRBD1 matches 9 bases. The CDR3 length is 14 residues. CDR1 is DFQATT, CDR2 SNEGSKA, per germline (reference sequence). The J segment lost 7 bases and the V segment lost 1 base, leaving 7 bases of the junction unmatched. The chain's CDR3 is CSARGRDREAGYTF. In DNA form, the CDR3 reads TGCAGTGCTAGAGGAAGGGACAGGGAGGCTGGCTACACCTTC.

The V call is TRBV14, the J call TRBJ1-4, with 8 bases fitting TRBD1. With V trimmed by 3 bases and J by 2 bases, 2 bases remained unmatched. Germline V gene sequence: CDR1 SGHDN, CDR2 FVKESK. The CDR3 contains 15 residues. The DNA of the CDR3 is TGTGCCAGCAGCCAGCGACAGGGGACTAATGAAAAACTGTTTTTT. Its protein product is CASSQRQGTNEKLFF.

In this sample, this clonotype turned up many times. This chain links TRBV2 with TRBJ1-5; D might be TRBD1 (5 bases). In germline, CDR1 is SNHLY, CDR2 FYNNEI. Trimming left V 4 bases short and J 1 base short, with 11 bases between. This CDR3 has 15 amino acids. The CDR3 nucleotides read TGTGCCAGCAGTGTGGAGGGGCTGAGCAATCAGCCCCAGCATTTT. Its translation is CASSVEGLSNQPQHF.

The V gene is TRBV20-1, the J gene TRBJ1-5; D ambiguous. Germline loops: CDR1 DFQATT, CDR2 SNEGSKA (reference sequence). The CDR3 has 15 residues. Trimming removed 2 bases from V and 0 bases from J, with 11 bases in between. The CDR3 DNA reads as TGCAGTGCTAGAATAGGACGGGATAGCAATCAGCCCCAGCATTTT. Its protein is CSARIGRDSNQPQHF.

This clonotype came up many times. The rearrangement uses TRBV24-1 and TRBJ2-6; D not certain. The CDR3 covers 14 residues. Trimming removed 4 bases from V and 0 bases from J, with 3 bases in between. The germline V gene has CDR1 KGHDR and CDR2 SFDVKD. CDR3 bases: TGTGCCACCAGTGAGCCCTCTGGGGCCAACGTCCTGACTTTC. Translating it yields CATSEPSGANVLTF.

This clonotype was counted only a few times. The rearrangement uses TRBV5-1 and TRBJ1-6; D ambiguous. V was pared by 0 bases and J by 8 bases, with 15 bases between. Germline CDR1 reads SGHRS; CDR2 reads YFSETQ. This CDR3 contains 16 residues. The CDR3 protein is CASSLGGLGEDSPLHF. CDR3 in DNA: TGCGCCAGCAGCTTGGGGGGATTGGGAGAAGATTCACCCCTCCACTTT.

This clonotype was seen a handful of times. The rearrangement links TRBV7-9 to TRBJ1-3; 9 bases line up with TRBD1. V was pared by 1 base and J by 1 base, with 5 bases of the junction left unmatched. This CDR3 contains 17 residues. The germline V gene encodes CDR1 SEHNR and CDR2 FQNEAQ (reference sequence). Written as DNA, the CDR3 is TGTGCCAGCAGCTTAGGGATCGGGACAGGGTCTGGAAACACCATATATTTT. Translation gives CASSLGIGTGSGNTIYF.